The rows below give T cell receptor beta chains drawn from one sample of a study of post-analysis software for immune sequencing data. One entry per CDR3 protein, called by TCRdb with MiXCR from the PCR reads. This table holds under 200,000 distinct CDR3 sequences, approximately 28% found once. Specimen: blood. The receptors here all came from a girl aged 2 to 17 with multiple sclerosis. Both conserved end residues are part of each CDR3. D genes are given only for firm matches. Rows may omit the clone size; those that give it use once, few, many or a size class.

d_call j_call clone_size v_call cdr3_aa cdr3_nt
. TRBJ2-5 . TRBV6-4 CASSVEPQETQYF TGTGCCAGCAGCGTAGAGCCTCAAGAGACCCAGTACTTC
. TRBJ2-3 . TRBV11-2 CASSLGGGAMQYF TGTGCCAGCAGCTTAGGGGGTGGCGCTATGCAGTATTTT
. TRBJ2-1 many TRBV29-1 CSVVPRGHEQFF TGCAGCGTTGTGCCACGAGGGCATGAGCAGTTCTTC
TRBD1 TRBJ1-5 . TRBV12-3/TRBV12-4 CASSRGGLNQPQHF TGTGCCAGCAGTCGAGGGGGCCTCAATCAGCCCCAGCATTTT
TRBD2 TRBJ2-5 once TRBV5-1 CANSLSLAGRQETQYF TGCGCCAACAGCTTGTCCCTAGCGGGGCGCCAAGAGACCCAGTACTTC
. TRBJ2-5 many TRBV18 CASSPAGAGETQYF TGTGCCAGCTCACCTGCCGGGGCCGGGGAGACCCAGTACTTC
. TRBJ1-1 few TRBV5-1 CASSLAGLPNTEAFF TGCGCCAGCAGCTTGGCCGGGCTTCCGAACACTGAAGCTTTCTTT
. TRBJ1-5 . TRBV9 CTSSAGGNQPQHF TGTACCAGCAGCGCGGGGGGGAATCAGCCCCAGCATTTT
. TRBJ2-5 many TRBV6-6 CASSYWGGETQYF TGTGCCAGCAGTTACTGGGGTGGAGAGACCCAGTACTTC
. TRBJ2-3 . TRBV3-1 CASSHGLFTDTQYF TGTGCCAGCAGCCACGGACTCTTCACAGATACGCAGTATTTT
. TRBJ2-1 . TRBV5-1 CASSLWGTSEQFF TGCGCCAGCAGCTTGTGGGGAACAAGTGAGCAGTTCTTC
. TRBJ2-7 many TRBV7-8 CASSLRFRVEQYF TGTGCCAGCAGCTTACGGTTCCGGGTCGAGCAGTACTTC
. TRBJ2-7 . TRBV9 CASSEGTLSYEQYF TGTGCCAGCAGCGAAGGGACACTCTCCTACGAGCAGTACTTC
. TRBJ1-5 few TRBV20-1 CSARGLGQPQHF TGCAGTGCTAGGGGTTTGGGTCAGCCCCAGCATTTT
. TRBJ1-1 . TRBV5-1 CACSSAVGMNTEAFF TGCGCCTGCAGCTCCGCAGTGGGGATGAACACTGAAGCTTTCTTT
. TRBJ1-1 few TRBV6-6 CASSYSTQVGTEAFF TGTGCCAGCAGTTACTCGACACAGGTAGGGACTGAAGCTTTCTTT
TRBD1 TRBJ1-5 few TRBV6-1 CASSDTGQGKGQPQHF TGTGCCAGCAGTGATACAGGACAGGGCAAAGGCCAGCCCCAGCATTTT
. TRBJ1-2 few TRBV3-1 CASSQPAGTSSYGYTF TGTGCCAGCAGCCAACCTGCCGGGACGAGTAGCTATGGCTACACCTTC
. TRBJ2-1 many TRBV12-3/TRBV12-4 CASSEGSSYNEQFF TGTGCCAGCAGTGAGGGGTCCTCCTACAATGAGCAGTTCTTC
. TRBJ2-1 many TRBV5-1 CASNTGSSYNEQFF TGCGCCAGTAACACAGGGAGCTCCTACAATGAGCAGTTCTTC
. TRBJ1-1 . TRBV2 CASRQSGAGYGEAFF TGTGCCAGCAGACAATCCGGGGCAGGGTATGGTGAAGCTTTCTTT
. TRBJ1-5 . TRBV5-1 CASSLYGDAQPQHF TGCGCCAGCAGCTTATACGGGGATGCTCAGCCCCAGCATTTT
. TRBJ1-1 . TRBV4-1 CASSQGLGVGANTEAFF TGCGCCAGCAGCCAAGGGTTAGGCGTAGGGGCAAACACTGAAGCTTTCTTT
. TRBJ2-1 many TRBV12-3/TRBV12-4 CASSVFIGDNEQFF TGTGCCAGCAGCGTGTTCATTGGAGACAATGAGCAGTTCTTC
. TRBJ2-1 many TRBV20-1 CSAPGRDSYNEQFF TGCAGTGCCCCGGGCAGGGACTCCTACAATGAGCAGTTCTTC
TRBD1 TRBJ1-4 . TRBV3-1 CASSPPPGTGVEKLFF TGTGCCAGCAGCCCTCCCCCGGGGACAGGGGTTGAAAAACTGTTTTTT
. TRBJ1-1 few TRBV7-9 CASSSVRVEAFF TGTGCCAGCAGCTCTGTCAGGGTTGAAGCTTTCTTT
TRBD2 TRBJ2-5 many TRBV5-1 CASSLEGLAGAETQYF TGCGCCAGCAGCTTGGAGGGACTAGCGGGAGCCGAGACCCAGTACTTC
. TRBJ2-5 . TRBV7-2 CASSLVGQGGTQYF TGTGCCAGCAGCTTAGTGGGTCAGGGTGGGACCCAGTACTTC
. TRBJ2-3 . TRBV12-3/TRBV12-4 CASNLGRPGLPPTDTQYF TGTGCCAGCAATTTAGGACGGCCGGGACTGCCCCCAACAGATACGCAGTATTTT
. TRBJ2-2 . TRBV5-1 CASSLATDGRGELFF TGCGCCAGCAGCTTGGCCACAGATGGGCGCGGGGAGCTGTTTTTT
. TRBJ2-5 . TRBV6-5 CASSYSALTKETQYF TGTGCCAGCAGTTACTCTGCGTTGACCAAAGAGACCCAGTACTTC
TRBD1 TRBJ2-7 . TRBV7-2 CASSPRGTGSTYEQYF TGTGCCAGCAGCCCGAGGGGGACAGGGTCCACCTACGAGCAGTACTTC